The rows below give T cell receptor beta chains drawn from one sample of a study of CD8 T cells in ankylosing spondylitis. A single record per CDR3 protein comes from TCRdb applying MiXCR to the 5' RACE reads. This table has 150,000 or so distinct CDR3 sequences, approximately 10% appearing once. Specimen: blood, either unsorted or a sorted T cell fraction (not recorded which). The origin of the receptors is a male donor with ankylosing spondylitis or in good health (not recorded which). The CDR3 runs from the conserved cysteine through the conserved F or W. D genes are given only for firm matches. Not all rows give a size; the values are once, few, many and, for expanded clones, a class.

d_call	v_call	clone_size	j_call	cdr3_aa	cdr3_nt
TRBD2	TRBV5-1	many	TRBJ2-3	CASSHKAGDTDTQYF	TGCGCCAGCAGCCATAAAGCGGGGGACACAGATACGCAGTATTTT
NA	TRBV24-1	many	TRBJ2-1	CATTSERTGEQFF	TGTGCCACCACCAGCGAAAGGACGGGTGAGCAGTTCTTC
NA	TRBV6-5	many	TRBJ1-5	CASSYTTGSNQPQHF	TGTGCCAGCAGTTATACTACGGGCAGCAATCAGCCCCAGCATTTT
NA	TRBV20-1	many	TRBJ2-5	CSASGGGETQYF	TGCAGTGCTTCAGGGGGGGGAGAGACCCAGTACTTC
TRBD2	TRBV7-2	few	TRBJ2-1	CASSLLAGATYNEQFF	TGTGCCAGCAGCTTACTAGCGGGGGCTACCTACAATGAGCAGTTCTTC
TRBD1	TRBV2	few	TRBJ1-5	CASIRDRGGQPQHF	TGTGCCAGCATACGGGACAGGGGGGGACAGCCCCAGCATTTT
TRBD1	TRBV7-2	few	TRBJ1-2	CASSLGQPLVYGYTF	TGTGCCAGCAGTTTGGGACAGCCTTTGGTCTATGGCTACACCTTC
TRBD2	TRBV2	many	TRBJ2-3	CASSSSGGATDTQYF	TGTGCCAGCAGTTCTAGCGGGGGGGCTACTGATACGCAGTATTTT
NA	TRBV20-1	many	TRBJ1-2	CSASLTTGSGYTF	TGCAGTGCTAGCCTTACCACAGGGTCTGGCTACACCTTC
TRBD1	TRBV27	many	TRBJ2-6	CASSSGTGGTGANVLTF	TGTGCCAGCAGTTCCGGGACAGGGGGAACGGGGGCCAACGTCCTGACTTTC
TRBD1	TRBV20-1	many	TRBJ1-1	CSATTGDLLFF	TGCAGTGCGACCACAGGGGACCTTCTATTCTTT
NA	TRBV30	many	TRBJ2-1	CAWSVLNYNEQFF	TGTGCCTGGAGTGTACTAAACTACAATGAGCAGTTCTTC
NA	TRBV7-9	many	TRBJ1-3	CASSTQTGLNTIYF	TGTGCCAGCAGCACCCAGACAGGTCTTAACACCATATATTTT
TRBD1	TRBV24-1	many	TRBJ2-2	CATSDLQLGQGNTGELFF	TGTGCCACCAGTGATTTGCAGTTGGGACAGGGGAACACCGGGGAGCTGTTTTTT
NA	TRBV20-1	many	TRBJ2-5	CSARRSQETQYF	TGCAGTGCTAGGAGGAGCCAAGAGACCCAGTACTTC
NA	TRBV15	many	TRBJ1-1	CATSPEARRTEAFF	TGTGCCACCAGCCCAGAGGCTCGGAGGACTGAAGCTTTCTTT
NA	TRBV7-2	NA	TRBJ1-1	CASSLVGPGPEAFF	TGTGCCAGCAGCTTAGTGGGACCGGGCCCTGAAGCTTTCTTT
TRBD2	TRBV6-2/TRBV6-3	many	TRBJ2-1	CASRGGLAGGPYNEQFF	TGTGCCAGCAGAGGGGGACTAGCGGGGGGGCCTTACAATGAGCAGTTCTTC
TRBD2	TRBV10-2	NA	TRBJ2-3	CASSEYGGTSTDTQYF	TGCGCCAGCAGTGAATACGGGGGGACTAGCACAGATACGCAGTATTTT
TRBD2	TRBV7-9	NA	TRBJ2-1	CASSFLLAGESYNEQFF	TGTGCCAGCAGCTTTCTACTAGCGGGAGAGTCCTACAATGAGCAGTTCTTC
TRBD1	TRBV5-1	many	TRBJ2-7	CASSPVTGAGYEQYF	TGCGCCAGCAGCCCTGTGACAGGGGCTGGATACGAGCAGTACTTC
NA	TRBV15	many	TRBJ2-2	CATSRDTYTGELFF	TGTGCCACCAGCAGAGATACGTACACCGGGGAGCTGTTTTTT
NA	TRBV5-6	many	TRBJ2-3	CASSFDSTDTQYF	TGTGCCAGCAGCTTCGACAGCACAGATACGCAGTATTTT
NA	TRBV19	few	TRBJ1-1	CASSIAAGVEAFF	TGTGCCAGTAGTATAGCGGCAGGGGTTGAAGCTTTCTTT
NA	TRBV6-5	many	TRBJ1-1	CASSYGQRNTEAFF	TGTGCCAGCAGTTATGGGCAGCGCAACACTGAAGCTTTCTTT
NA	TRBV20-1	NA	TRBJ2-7	CSAREWGTDEQYF	TGCAGTGCTAGAGAGTGGGGAACAGACGAGCAGTACTTC
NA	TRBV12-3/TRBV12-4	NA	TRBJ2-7	CASSFQASYEQYF	TGTGCCAGCAGTTTCCAAGCCAGCTACGAGCAGTACTTC
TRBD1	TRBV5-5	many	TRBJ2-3	CASSPRDRGTDTQYF	TGTGCCAGCAGCCCCCGGGACAGGGGCACAGATACGCAGTATTTT
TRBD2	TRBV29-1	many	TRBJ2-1	CSVEDLPGGEQFF	TGCAGCGTTGAAGACCTGCCGGGAGGTGAGCAGTTCTTC
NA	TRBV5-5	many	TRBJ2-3	CASSLARSGGTDTQYF	TGTGCCAGCAGCTTGGCCAGATCCGGCGGGACAGATACGCAGTATTTT
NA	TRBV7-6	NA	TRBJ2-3	CASSVGWRGSDTQYF	TGTGCCAGCAGCGTTGGGTGGAGGGGTTCAGATACGCAGTATTTT
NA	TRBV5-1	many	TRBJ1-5	CASSSNLQIFEGQPQHF	TGCGCCAGCAGCTCGAATTTACAAATTTTTGAAGGTCAGCCCCAGCATTTT
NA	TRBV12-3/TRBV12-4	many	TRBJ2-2	CASSLGQGQNTGELFF	TGTGCCAGCAGTTTAGGCCAGGGGCAGAACACCGGGGAGCTGTTTTTT
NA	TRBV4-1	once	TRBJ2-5	CASSHQRDGATQYF	TGCGCCAGCAGCCACCAACGCGACGGGGCGACCCAGTACTTC
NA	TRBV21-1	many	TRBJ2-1	CASSSPGGRDEQFF	TGTGCCAGCAGCTCCCCTGGGGGCAGGGATGAGCAGTTCTTC
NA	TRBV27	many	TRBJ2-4	CASSLAGVKNIQYF	TGTGCCAGCAGTTTAGCAGGGGTCAAAAACATTCAGTACTTC
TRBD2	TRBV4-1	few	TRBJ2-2	CASSQGVAGVATGELFF	TGCGCCAGCAGCCAAGGGGTAGCGGGAGTAGCTACCGGGGAGCTGTTTTTT
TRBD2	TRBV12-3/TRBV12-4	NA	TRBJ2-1	CASSPGLAGNPNEQFF	TGTGCCAGCAGTCCGGGACTAGCGGGGAACCCCAATGAGCAGTTCTTC
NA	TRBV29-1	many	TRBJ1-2	CSAHLQGSGYTF	TGCAGCGCTCACTTACAGGGTAGTGGCTACACCTTC
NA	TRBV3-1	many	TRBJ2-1	CASSQRKPDSYNEQFF	TGTGCCAGCAGCCAACGTAAACCAGATTCCTACAATGAGCAGTTCTTC
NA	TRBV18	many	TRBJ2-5	CASSGGGEETQYF	TGTGCCAGCTCTGGAGGTGGGGAAGAGACCCAGTACTTC
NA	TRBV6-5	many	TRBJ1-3	CASSYSGGTSGNTIYF	TGTGCCAGCAGTTACTCGGGGGGGACTTCGGGAAACACCATATATTTT
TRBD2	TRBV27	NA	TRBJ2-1	CASSLGTSGYNEQFF	TGTGCCAGCAGTTTAGGTACTAGCGGGTACAATGAGCAGTTCTTC
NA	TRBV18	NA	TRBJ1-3	CASSPSLGSGNTIYF	TGTGCCAGCTCACCGAGCTTGGGGTCCGGAAACACCATATATTTT
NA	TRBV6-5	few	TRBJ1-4	CASSYATSGWGANEKLFF	TGTGCCAGCAGTTACGCGACCTCGGGTTGGGGGGCTAATGAAAAACTGTTTTTT
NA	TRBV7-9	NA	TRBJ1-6	CASSSGPVSPLHF	TGTGCCAGCAGCTCCGGGCCAGTTTCACCCCTCCACTTT
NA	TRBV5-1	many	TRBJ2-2	CASSAKEMPNTGELFF	TGCGCCAGCAGCGCCAAAGAGATGCCAAACACCGGGGAGCTGTTTTTT
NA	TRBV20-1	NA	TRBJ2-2	CSARGQAGGSAGELFF	TGCAGTGCTAGGGGCCAGGCTGGGGGCTCGGCCGGGGAGCTGTTTTTT
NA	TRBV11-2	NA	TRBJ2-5	CASSLAQTPETQYF	TGTGCCAGCAGCTTAGCCCAGACCCCAGAGACCCAGTACTTC
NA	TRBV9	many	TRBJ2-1	CASSVGGRGYNEQFF	TGTGCCAGCAGCGTAGGTGGGAGAGGCTACAATGAGCAGTTCTTC
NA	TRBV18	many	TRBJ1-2	CASSPSRTHGYTF	TGTGCCAGCTCACCATCGAGGACACATGGCTACACCTTC
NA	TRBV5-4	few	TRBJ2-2	CASSPQQGGVTGELFF	TGTGCCAGCAGCCCCCAACAGGGAGGCGTCACCGGGGAGCTGTTTTTT
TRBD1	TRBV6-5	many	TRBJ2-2	CASSYSRDRARSGELFF	TGTGCCAGCAGTTACTCTCGGGACAGGGCACGGTCCGGGGAGCTGTTTTTT
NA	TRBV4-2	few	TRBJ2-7	CASSQEGEANEQYF	TGTGCCAGCAGCCAAGAGGGAGAGGCGAACGAGCAGTACTTC
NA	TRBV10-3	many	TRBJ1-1	CAISEMTANTEAFF	TGTGCCATCAGTGAGATGACAGCGAACACTGAAGCTTTCTTT